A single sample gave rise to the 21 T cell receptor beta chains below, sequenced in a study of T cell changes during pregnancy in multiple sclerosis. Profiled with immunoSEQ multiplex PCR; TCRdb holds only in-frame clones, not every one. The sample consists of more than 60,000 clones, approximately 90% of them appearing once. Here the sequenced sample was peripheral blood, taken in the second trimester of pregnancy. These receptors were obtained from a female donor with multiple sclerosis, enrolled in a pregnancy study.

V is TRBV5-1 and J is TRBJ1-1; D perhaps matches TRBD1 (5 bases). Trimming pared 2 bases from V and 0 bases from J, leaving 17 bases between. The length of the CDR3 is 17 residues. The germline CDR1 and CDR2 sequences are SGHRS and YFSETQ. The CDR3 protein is CASSFSLTGVMNTEAFF. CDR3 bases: TGCGCCAGCAGCTTTAGTCTTACAGGAGTCATGAACACTGAAGCTTTCTTT.

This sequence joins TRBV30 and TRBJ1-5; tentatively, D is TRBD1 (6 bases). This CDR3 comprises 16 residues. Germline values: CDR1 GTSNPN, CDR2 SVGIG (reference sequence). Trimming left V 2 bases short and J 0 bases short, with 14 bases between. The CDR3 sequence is CAWSKGRGYSNQPQHF. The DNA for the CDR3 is TGTGCCTGGAGTAAGGGGAGGGGGTATAGCAATCAGCCCCAGCATTTT.

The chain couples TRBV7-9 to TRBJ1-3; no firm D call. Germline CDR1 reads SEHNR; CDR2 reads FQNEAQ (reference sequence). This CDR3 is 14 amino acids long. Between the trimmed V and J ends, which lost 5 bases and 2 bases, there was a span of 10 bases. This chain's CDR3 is CASSTGGAGNTIYF. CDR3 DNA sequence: TGTGCCAGCAGCACCGGCGGCGCTGGAAACACCATATATTTT.

The CDR3 bases are TGTGCCAGTAGTCTTTCAGGGAGGACTGAAGCTTTCTTT. Amino acid sequence: CASSLSGRTEAFF. This chain links TRBV19 with TRBJ1-1, with D perhaps TRBD1 (5 bases). Per the germline V gene, CDR1 is LNHDA and CDR2 is SQIVND (reference sequence). Trimming removed 5 bases at V and 5 bases at J, with 12 bases between. CDR3 length equals 13 residues.

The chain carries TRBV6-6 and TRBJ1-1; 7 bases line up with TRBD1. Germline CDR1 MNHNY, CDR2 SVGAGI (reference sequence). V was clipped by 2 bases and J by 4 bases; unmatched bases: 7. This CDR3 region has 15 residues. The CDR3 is CASSYQQGWGTEAFF. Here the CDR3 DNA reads TGTGCCAGCAGTTACCAACAGGGGTGGGGCACTGAAGCTTTCTTT.

CDR3: CASSLWPNQPQHF. CDR3 DNA sequence: TGTGCCAGCAGCTTATGGCCCAATCAGCCCCAGCATTTT. The V call is TRBV7-2, the J call TRBJ1-5; D gene uncertain. Germline-derived CDR1 and CDR2 are SGHTA and FQGNSA. V lost 2 bases and J 3 bases, leaving 5 bases between the germline ends. This CDR3 has 13 residues. The variable domain in full, with the rest retrieved from reference TRBV7-2 and TRBJ1-5, is GAGVSQSPSNKVTEKGKDVELRCDPISGHTALYWYRQSLGQGLEFLIYFQGNSAPDKSGLPSDRFSAERTGGSVSTLTIQRTQQEDSAVYLCASSLWPNQPQHFGDGTRLSIL.

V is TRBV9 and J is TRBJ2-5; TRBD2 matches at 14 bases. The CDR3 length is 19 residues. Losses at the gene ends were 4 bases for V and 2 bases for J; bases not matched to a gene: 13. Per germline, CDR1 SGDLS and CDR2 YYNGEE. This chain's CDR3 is CASSPHWTSGGRLQETQYF. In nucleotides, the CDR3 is TGTGCCAGCAGCCCTCACTGGACTAGCGGGGGGAGACTACAAGAGACCCAGTACTTC.

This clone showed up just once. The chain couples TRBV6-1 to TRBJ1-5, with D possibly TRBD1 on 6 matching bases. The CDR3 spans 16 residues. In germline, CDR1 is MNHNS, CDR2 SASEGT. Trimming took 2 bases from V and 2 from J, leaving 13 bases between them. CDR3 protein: CASSETGGAGNQPQHF. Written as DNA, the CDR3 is TGTGCCAGCAGTGAAACGGGGGGCGCCGGCAATCAGCCCCAGCATTTT.

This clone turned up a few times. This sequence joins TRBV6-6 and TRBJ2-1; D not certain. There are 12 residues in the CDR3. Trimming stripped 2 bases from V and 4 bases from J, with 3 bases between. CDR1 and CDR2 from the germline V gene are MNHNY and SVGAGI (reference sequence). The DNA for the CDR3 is TGTGCCAGCAGTTACCCGTACAATGAGCAGTTCTTC. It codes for CASSYPYNEQFF.

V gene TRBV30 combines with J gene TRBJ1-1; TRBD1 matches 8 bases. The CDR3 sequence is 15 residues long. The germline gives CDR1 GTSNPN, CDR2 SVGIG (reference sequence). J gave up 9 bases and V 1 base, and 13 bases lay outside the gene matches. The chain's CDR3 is CAWSEPGQGGRQAFF. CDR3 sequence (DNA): TGTGCCTGGAGTGAACCCGGACAGGGCGGCAGGCAAGCTTTCTTT. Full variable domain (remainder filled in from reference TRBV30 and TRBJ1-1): SQTIHQWPATLVQPVGSPLSLECTVEGTSNPNLYWYRQAAGRGLQLLFYSVGIGQISSEVPQNLSASRPQDRQFILSSKKLLLSDSGFYLCAWSEPGQGGRQAFFGQGTRLTVV.

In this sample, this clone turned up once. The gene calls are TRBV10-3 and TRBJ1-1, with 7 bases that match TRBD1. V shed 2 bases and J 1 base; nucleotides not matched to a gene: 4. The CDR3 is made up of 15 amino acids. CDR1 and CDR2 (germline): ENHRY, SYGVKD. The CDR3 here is CAISERGQPNTEAFF. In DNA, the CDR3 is TGTGCCATCAGTGAGAGGGGACAGCCGAACACTGAAGCTTTCTTT.

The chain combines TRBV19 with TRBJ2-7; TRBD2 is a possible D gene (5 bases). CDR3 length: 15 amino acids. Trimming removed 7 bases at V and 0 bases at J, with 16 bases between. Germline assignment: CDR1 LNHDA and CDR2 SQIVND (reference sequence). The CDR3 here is CASTKTASGSYEQYF. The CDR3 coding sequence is TGTGCCAGTACCAAAACGGCCAGCGGCTCCTACGAGCAGTACTTC. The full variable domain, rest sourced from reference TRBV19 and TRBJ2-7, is DGGITQSPKYLFRKEGQNVTLSCEQNLNHDAMYWYRQDPGQGLRLIYYSQIVNDFQKGDIAEGYSVSREKKESFPLTVTSAQKNPTAFYLCASTKTASGSYEQYFGPGTRLTVT.

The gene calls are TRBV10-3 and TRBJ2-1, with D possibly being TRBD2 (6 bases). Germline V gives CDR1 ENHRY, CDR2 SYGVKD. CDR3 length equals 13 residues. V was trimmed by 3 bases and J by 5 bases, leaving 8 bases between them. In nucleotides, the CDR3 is TGTGCCATCAGTGACGGGAGAAACAATGAGCAGTTCTTC. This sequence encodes CAISDGRNNEQFF.

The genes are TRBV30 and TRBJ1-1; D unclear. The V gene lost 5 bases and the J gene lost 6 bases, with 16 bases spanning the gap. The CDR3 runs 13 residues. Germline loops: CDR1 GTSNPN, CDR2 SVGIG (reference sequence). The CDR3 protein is CAWAEVVGAEAFF. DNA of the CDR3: TGTGCCTGGGCCGAGGTAGTCGGGGCTGAAGCTTTCTTT.

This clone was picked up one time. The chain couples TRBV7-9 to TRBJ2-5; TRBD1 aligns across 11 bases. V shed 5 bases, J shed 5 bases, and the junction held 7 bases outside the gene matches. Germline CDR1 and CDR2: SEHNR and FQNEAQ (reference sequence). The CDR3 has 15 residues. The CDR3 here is CASSVRTGGSETQYF. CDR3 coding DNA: TGTGCCAGCAGCGTAAGGACAGGGGGCTCGGAGACCCAGTACTTC.

The chain's CDR3 is CASSPLAQGTYEQYF. The CDR3 region has the DNA TGTGCCAGCAGCCCATTGGCGCAGGGTACCTACGAGCAGTACTTC. V usage is TRBV4-2 and J usage is TRBJ2-7; possible D gene TRBD1, 5 bases. V shed 4 bases and J shed 2 bases, with 15 bases lying between them. CDR3 size: 15 residues. Germline-derived CDR1 and CDR2 are LGHNA and YNFKEQ.

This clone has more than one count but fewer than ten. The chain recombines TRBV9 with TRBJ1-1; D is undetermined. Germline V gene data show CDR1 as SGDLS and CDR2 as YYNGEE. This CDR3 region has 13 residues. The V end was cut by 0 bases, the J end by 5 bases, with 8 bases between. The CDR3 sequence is CASSVESRTEAFF. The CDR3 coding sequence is TGTGCCAGCAGCGTAGAGAGCCGGACTGAAGCTTTCTTT. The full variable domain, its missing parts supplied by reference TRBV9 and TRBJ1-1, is DSGVTQTPKHLITATGQRVTLRCSPRSGDLSVYWYQQSLDQGLQFLIQYYNGEERAKGNILERFSAQQFPDLHSELNLSSLELGDSALYFCASSVESRTEAFFGQGTRLTVV.

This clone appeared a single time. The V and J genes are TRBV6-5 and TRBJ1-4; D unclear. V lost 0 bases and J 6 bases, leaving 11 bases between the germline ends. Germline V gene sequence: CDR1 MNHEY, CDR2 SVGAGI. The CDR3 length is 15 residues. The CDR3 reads CASSYSGRGYEKLFF. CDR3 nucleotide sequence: TGTGCCAGCAGTTACTCGGGCAGAGGGTATGAAAAACTGTTTTTT.

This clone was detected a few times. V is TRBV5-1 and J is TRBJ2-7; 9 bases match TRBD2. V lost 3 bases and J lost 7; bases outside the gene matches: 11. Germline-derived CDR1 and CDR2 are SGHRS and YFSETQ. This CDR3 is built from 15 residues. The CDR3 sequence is CASSSNSGSGTEQYF. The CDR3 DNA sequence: TGCGCCAGCAGCTCAAATAGCGGGAGTGGGACTGAGCAGTACTTC.

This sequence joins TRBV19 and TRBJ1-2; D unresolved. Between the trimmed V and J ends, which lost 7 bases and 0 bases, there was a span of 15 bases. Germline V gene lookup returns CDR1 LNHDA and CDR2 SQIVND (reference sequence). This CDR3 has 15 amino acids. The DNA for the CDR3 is TGTGCCAGTACCCCCGGCAGGAATGCTAACTATGGCTACACCTTC. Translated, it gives CASTPGRNANYGYTF.

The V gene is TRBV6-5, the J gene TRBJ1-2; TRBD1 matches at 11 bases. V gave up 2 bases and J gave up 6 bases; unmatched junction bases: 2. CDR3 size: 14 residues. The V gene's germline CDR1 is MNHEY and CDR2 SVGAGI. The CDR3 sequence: CASSYGQGADGYTF. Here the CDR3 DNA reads TGTGCCAGCAGTTACGGACAGGGGGCAGATGGCTACACCTTC.